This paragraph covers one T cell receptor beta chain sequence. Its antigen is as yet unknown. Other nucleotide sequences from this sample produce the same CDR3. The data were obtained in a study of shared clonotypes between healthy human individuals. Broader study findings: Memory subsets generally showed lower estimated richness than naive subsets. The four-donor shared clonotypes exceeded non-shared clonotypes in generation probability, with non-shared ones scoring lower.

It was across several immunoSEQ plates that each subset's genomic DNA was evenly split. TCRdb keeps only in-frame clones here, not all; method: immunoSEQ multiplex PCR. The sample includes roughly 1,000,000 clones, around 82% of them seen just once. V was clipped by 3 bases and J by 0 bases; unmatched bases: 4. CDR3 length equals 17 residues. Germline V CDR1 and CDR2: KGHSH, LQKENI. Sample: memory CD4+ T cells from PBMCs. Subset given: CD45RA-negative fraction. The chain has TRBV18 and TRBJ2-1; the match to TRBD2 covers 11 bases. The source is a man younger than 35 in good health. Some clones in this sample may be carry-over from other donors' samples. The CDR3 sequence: CASSPTTSGSSYNEQFF. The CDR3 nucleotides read TGTGCCAGCTCACCTACTACTAGCGGGAGCTCCTACAATGAGCAGTTCTTC.